One sample yielded the 8 T cell receptor beta chains listed below, sequenced in a study of cytotoxic CD8 clonotypes in ibrutinib-treated CLL. Libraries were prepared by immunoSEQ multiplex PCR; TCRdb keeps only in-frame clonotypes and omits some of them. This table has more than 200,000 clones, about four fifths appearing once. The source was PBMCs, collected after 12 months of ibrutinib treatment. All receptors derive from a human donor with chronic lymphocytic leukemia.

The chain has TRBV6-1 and TRBJ1-2; D might be TRBD1 (6 bases). The germline V and J ends were trimmed by 7 bases and 5 bases, with 17 bases remaining between them. CDR3 length equals 14 residues. Germline V gene sequence: CDR1 MNHNS, CDR2 SASEGT. The CDR3, as DNA: TGTGCCAGCAAGTTCACCGGGGGCGCATATGGCTACACCTTC. Residues: CASKFTGGAYGYTF.

The chain joins TRBV11-2 to TRBJ2-5; tentative D call: TRBD1 (5 bases). Per the germline V gene, CDR1 is SGHAT and CDR2 is FQNNGV. Deletions cut 1 base from V and 2 bases from J, with 14 bases between. The CDR3 spans 16 residues. Written as DNA, the CDR3 is TGTGCCAGCAGCTTAGGGGTTTTGGGGCCACAAGAGACCCAGTACTTC. It specifies CASSLGVLGPQETQYF.

This sequence joins TRBV6-1 and TRBJ1-2, with D perhaps TRBD1 (5 bases). This CDR3 has 13 residues. Germline values: CDR1 MNHNS, CDR2 SASEGT. Trimming took 4 bases from V and 7 from J, leaving 13 bases between them. The CDR3 region has the DNA TGTGCCAGCAGTGCGGGGGACGGGAGTGGCTACACCTTC. Translation: CASSAGDGSGYTF.

This rearrangement joins TRBV27 to TRBJ2-7; D is possibly TRBD1 or TRBD2 (5 bases each). Per germline, CDR1 MNHEY and CDR2 SMNVEV (reference sequence). The CDR3 is 14 residues long. V was pared by 2 bases and J by 5 bases, with 13 bases between. CDR3 region: CASSLTGGVHEQYF. The CDR3, as DNA: TGTGCCAGCAGTTTAACAGGAGGCGTCCACGAGCAGTACTTC.

The V gene is TRBV30, the J gene TRBJ2-5; 7 positions match TRBD1. Germline values: CDR1 GTSNPN, CDR2 SVGIG (reference sequence). V lost 3 bases, J lost 2 bases, and 9 bases stayed unmatched. There are 15 residues in the CDR3. Here the CDR3 reads CAWRALGTAQETQYF. The CDR3 DNA reads TGTGCCTGGAGAGCACTCGGGACAGCTCAAGAGACCCAGTACTTC.

This chain connects TRBV4-1 to TRBJ1-3; D not certain. The V and J ends lost 0 bases and 4 bases respectively, with 7 bases between them. The CDR3 length is 14 residues. Per the germline V gene, CDR1 is MGHRA and CDR2 is YSYEKL. The DNA for the CDR3 is TGCGCCAGCAGCCAAGATATTTTGGGAAACACCATATATTTT. Translation gives CASSQDILGNTIYF.

The chain combines TRBV4-1 with TRBJ2-7; D is perhaps TRBD2 (6 bases). V was cut by 1 base and J by 4 bases, with 11 bases left in between. The CDR3 sequence is 14 residues long. Germline loops: CDR1 MGHRA, CDR2 YSYEKL. CDR3 loop: CASSQVGTLYEQYF. In DNA form, the CDR3 reads TGCGCCAGCAGCCAAGTCGGGACTCTTTACGAGCAGTACTTC.

The J gene is TRBJ2-1, the V gene TRBV12-5; unclear D gene. This CDR3 contains 21 residues. The germline V and J ends were trimmed by 0 bases and 4 bases, with 28 bases remaining between them. Germline CDR1 LGHNT, CDR2 FRNRAP. CDR3 sequence: CASGLVRFRYGPSVGYNEQFF. In DNA form, the CDR3 reads TGTGCTAGTGGTTTGGTACGGTTCCGTTATGGACCCTCCGTCGGGTACAATGAGCAGTTCTTC.